The T cell receptor (beta chain) described here comes from a study of graft-versus-host responses after intestinal transplantation. The CDR3 is 18 amino acids. Germline CDR1 reads SSHAT; CDR2 reads FNYEAQ (reference sequence). Responder cells labeled with CFSE (around 200,000) were co-plated with irradiated stimulator cells labeled with violet dye (around 200,000). TCRdb keeps only in-frame clones here, not all; method: immunoSEQ multiplex PCR. The table records roughly 20,000 clones, roughly two fifths of them present only once. This clone was seen more than once but under ten times. At one boundary the junction diverges from the germline segment, which might be a read error.

Material: alloreactive CD8+ T cells from a mixed lymphocyte reaction culture, obtained before intestinal transplant. Subset indicated: CFSE-low proliferating T cells sorted from roughly six-day pre-transplant mixed lymphocyte reaction (GvH or HvG direction). The receptor's source is a human patient who received an intestinal transplant. The chain couples TRBV7-7 to TRBJ2-1, with 9 bases matching TRBD2. The CDR3 is CASSSPYSGSIAYNEQFF. The CDR3 bases are TGTGCTAGCAGCTCCCCTTATAGCGGGAGTATCGCCTACAATGAGCAGTTCTTC.